Below are 13 T cell receptor beta chains sequenced from a single sample in a study of identifying expanded T cells in peripheral blood (dated by TCRdb to 2018 to 2020). Receptor amplification or capture employed the immunoSEQ multiplex PCR assay. TCRdb took over this immuneACCESS table, retaining in-frame rearrangements with V and J assigned. Such tables are incomplete; in checked studies, under half of the missing clones stem from an unresolved V gene, and the remainder is unexplained. Within this sample are about 58,000 clones, with over 75% of them counted one time only. The top ten constitute roughly 18% of the sample. Material: blood. The receptors stem from a person aged 18 to 75 in good health.

The rearrangement uses TRBV11-1 and TRBJ2-5; 7 nucleotides match TRBD2. This CDR3 spans 16 amino acids. V was pared by 5 bases and J by 5 bases, with 14 bases of the junction left unmatched. CDR1 is SGHAT and CDR2 is FQDESV in the germline V gene (reference sequence). The CDR3 nucleotides read TGTGCCAGCAGCGTTCCTTTCCGGGGGGTCCTCGAGACCCAGTACTTC. Translation gives CASSVPFRGVLETQYF.

The rearrangement joins TRBV6-1 to TRBJ2-1, with 9 bases fitting TRBD1. The junction had 11 bases not matched to a gene; V was cut back by 4 bases and J by 10 bases. Germline loops: CDR1 MNHNS, CDR2 SASEGT. The CDR3 length is 15 residues. Written as DNA, the CDR3 is TGTGCCAGCAGTGCTATGCACAGGGGGCCTCGGGAGCAGTTCTTC. Translated: CASSAMHRGPREQFF.

This clone appeared a few times. The chain recombines TRBV5-4 with TRBJ1-4, with D unresolved. The V end lost 0 bases, the J end lost 3 bases, and 6 bases lay between the germline ends. The CDR3 is 14 residues long. CDR1 is SGHNT, CDR2 YYREEE, per germline (reference sequence). In DNA form, the CDR3 reads TGTGCCAGCAGCTTGGGATTGGCTAATGAAAAACTGTTTTTT. Translation: CASSLGLANEKLFF.

The V gene is TRBV30, the J gene TRBJ1-4; the match to TRBD1 covers 7 bases. With 4 bases clipped from V and 8 bases from J, the junction kept 4 bases outside the gene matches. CDR3 length equals 12 residues. Germline assignment: CDR1 GTSNPN and CDR2 SVGIG (reference sequence). The CDR3 loop reads CAWNTGAEKLFF. DNA for the CDR3: TGTGCCTGGAACACAGGGGCCGAAAAACTGTTTTTT. Variable domain in full (rest from reference TRBV30 and TRBJ1-4): SQTIHQWPATLVQPVGSPLSLECTVEGTSNPNLYWYRQAAGRGLQLLFYSVGIGQISSEVPQNLSASRPQDRQFILSSKKLLLSDSGFYLCAWNTGAEKLFFGSGTQLSVL.

Only one count was recorded for this clone. The chain combines TRBV4-3 with TRBJ2-7; D ambiguous. The germline V gene has CDR1 LGHNA and CDR2 YSLEER. This CDR3 spans 16 amino acids. Trimming took off 0 bases at V and 3 bases at J, with 15 bases between the two ends. In nucleotides, the CDR3 is TGCGCCAGCAGCCAAGATTCGTTGAGTAAGGGCTACGAGCAGTACTTC. This encodes CASSQDSLSKGYEQYF.

The chain has TRBV11-2 and TRBJ2-7; TRBD2 agrees at 14 bases. Germline loops: CDR1 SGHAT, CDR2 FQNNGV. The trim removed 5 bases at V and 3 bases at J, leaving 6 bases unmatched. The CDR3 is 16 amino acids. The DNA of the CDR3 is TGTGCCAGCAGCCTAACCGGGACTAGCGGGAGCTACGAGCAGTACGTC. Protein: CASSLTGTSGSYEQYV.

The chain links TRBV2 to TRBJ1-3, with 9 nucleotides matching TRBD1. V was pared by 6 bases and J by 3 bases, with 3 bases of the junction left unmatched. Germline values: CDR1 SNHLY, CDR2 FYNNEI. The CDR3 covers 14 residues. CDR3 loop: CASRQGALGNTIYF. The CDR3 nucleotides read TGTGCCAGCAGACAGGGGGCGCTTGGAAACACCATATATTTT. Based on the CDR3 plus reference TRBV2 and TRBJ1-3, the full variable domain is EPEVTQTPSHQVTQMGQEVILRCVPISNHLYFYWYRQILGQKVEFLVSFYNNEISEKSEIFDDQFSVERPDGSNFTLKIRSTKLEDSAMYFCASRQGALGNTIYFGEGSWLTVV.

This clone was counted only a few times. The chain links TRBV29-1 to TRBJ2-1; tentatively, D is TRBD2 (5 bases). Trimming took off 3 bases at V and 1 base at J, with 16 bases between the two ends. The CDR3 length is 16 residues. Germline CDR1 reads SQVTM; CDR2 reads ANQGSEA. For the CDR3, the DNA is TGCAGCGTTGAGTCTTTAAGCGGCGGGTCCTACAATGAGCAGTTCTTC. This gives the protein CSVESLSGGSYNEQFF.

This clone was detected only once. V gene TRBV5-6 combines with J gene TRBJ2-3, with D perhaps given as TRBD1 or TRBD2 (6 bases each). Germline lookup yields CDR1 SGHDT and CDR2 YYEEEE. V lost 4 bases and J 4 bases, leaving 19 bases between the germline ends. The CDR3 length is 16 residues. CDR3 nucleotides: TGTGCCAGCAGCGGCGGTGGGGGGCGTCCCGCAGATACGCAGTATTTT. Residues: CASSGGGGRPADTQYF.

The chain combines TRBV10-2 with TRBJ1-1; TRBD1 is a possible D gene (5 bases). CDR1 WSHSY and CDR2 SAAADI come from the germline V gene. The CDR3 covers 15 residues. V shed 2 bases and J shed 5 bases, with 15 bases lying between them. Here the CDR3 reads CASSEGAGRGTEAFF. The CDR3 DNA sequence: TGCGCCAGCAGTGAGGGAGCGGGCCGGGGGACTGAAGCTTTCTTT.

This chain joins TRBV5-4 and TRBJ1-1, with a weak D call TRBD1 (6 bases). Trimming stripped 4 bases from V and 0 bases from J, with 16 bases between. The CDR3 spans 16 residues. The germline V gene has CDR1 SGHNT and CDR2 YYREEE (reference sequence). This CDR3 is CASSPAGGLMNTEAFF. DNA for the CDR3: TGTGCCAGCAGCCCGGCGGGGGGGCTCATGAACACTGAAGCTTTCTTT.

The chain links TRBV5-6 to TRBJ1-2; 7 bases map to TRBD1. Germline V lookup: CDR1 SGHDT, CDR2 YYEEEE. This CDR3 comprises 15 residues. V was clipped by 0 bases and J by 2 bases; unmatched bases: 4. Here the CDR3 reads CASSLVPGGNYGYTF. The CDR3 coding sequence is TGTGCCAGCAGCTTGGTCCCAGGGGGAAACTATGGCTACACCTTC.

This clone was seen more than once but under ten times. The V call is TRBV27, the J call TRBJ1-1; TRBD1 matches at 7 bases. The CDR3 consists of 15 residues. Germline assignment: CDR1 MNHEY and CDR2 SMNVEV (reference sequence). Germline trimming cut 4 bases from V and 4 bases from J; bases unmatched to any gene: 9. The CDR3 bases are TGTGCCAGCAGTTCAATGACAGGGCAACTCACTGAAGCTTTCTTT. Translation gives CASSSMTGQLTEAFF.